One and the same sample provided the 15 T cell receptor beta chains below, sequenced in a study of CD8 T cells in Susac syndrome. RNA was extracted with the RNeasy kit, and a quantity of roughly 0.5 to 1 ug was reverse transcribed using random hexamers. TCRdb ran MiXCR on the immunoSEQ multiplex PCR reads and lists one entry per CDR3 protein. The sample lists a few hundred thousand distinct CDR3 sequences, around 93% seen once, with 0.07% to 0.095% in the top ten. What was sequenced was CD4+ T cells from PBMCs. The receptors were gathered from a human donor with multiple sclerosis.

This clonotype was found once. V gene TRBV6-1 combines with J gene TRBJ2-5; 10 nucleotides match TRBD2. Germline V gives CDR1 MNHNS, CDR2 SASEGT. The length of the CDR3 is 17 residues. The junction had 14 bases not matched to a gene; V was cut back by 5 bases and J by 5 bases. The CDR3 loop is CASSTHRSAGGPETQYF. CDR3 coding DNA: TGTGCCAGCAGTACCCACCGCTCAGCGGGGGGGCCGGAGACCCAGTACTTC.

This chain connects TRBV3-1 to TRBJ2-2, with 8 positions matching TRBD1. V shed 1 base and J 6 bases; nucleotides not matched to a gene: 4. Germline lookup yields CDR1 LGHDT and CDR2 YNNKEL (reference sequence). The CDR3 length is 15 residues. The CDR3 here is CASSQAQGVAGELFF. Written as DNA, the CDR3 is TGTGCCAGCAGCCAAGCACAGGGGGTTGCCGGGGAGCTGTTTTTT.

The V and J genes are TRBV20-1 and TRBJ1-4, with no clear D. The CDR3 spans 13 residues. Trimming stripped 8 bases from V and 7 bases from J, with 17 bases between. Germline V CDR1 and CDR2: DFQATT, SNEGSKA (reference sequence). The CDR3, as DNA: TGCAGTCCCGATGGGTCCGGTGGTGAAAAACTGTTTTTT. It yields the protein CSPDGSGGEKLFF.

The chain joins TRBV9 to TRBJ2-1, with D possibly being TRBD2 (6 bases). Germline CDR1 reads SGDLS; CDR2 reads YYNGEE. V lost 2 bases and J lost 9, with 21 bases in between. CDR3 length equals 16 residues. The CDR3, as DNA: TGTGCCAGCAGCGTGACTCGACTAGGCCCCATCGGTGAGCAGTTCTTC. It specifies CASSVTRLGPIGEQFF.

The rearrangement uses TRBV20-1 and TRBJ2-7, with 7 bases fitting TRBD2. The CDR3 runs to 13 residues. Germline-derived CDR1 and CDR2 are DFQATT and SNEGSKA (reference sequence). Unmatched junction bases numbered 8, after V lost 7 bases and J lost 2 bases. CDR3 amino acids: CSVGDYLAYEQYF. The DNA for the CDR3 is TGCAGTGTTGGGGACTATTTGGCCTACGAGCAGTACTTC.

This chain's CDR3 is CASSPGLDRDQYF. The CDR3 DNA is TGTGCCAGCAGCCCAGGACTAGATCGGGACCAGTACTTC. The chain combines TRBV3-1 with TRBJ2-5, with 7 bases that match TRBD2. The CDR3 has 13 residues. Germline assignment: CDR1 LGHDT and CDR2 YNNKEL (reference sequence). J gave up 10 bases and V 4 bases, and 9 bases lay outside the gene matches.

The chain has TRBV27 and TRBJ2-3; tentative D call: TRBD1 (6 bases). Germline CDR1 is MNHEY and CDR2 is SMNVEV (reference sequence). The CDR3 totals 14 residues. V was shortened by 5 bases and J by 2 bases, with 11 bases between the two germline ends. CDR3 DNA sequence: TGTGCCAGCAGTAAGCAGGGGTACACAGATACGCAGTATTTT. Protein: CASSKQGYTDTQYF.

The chain has TRBV7-3 and TRBJ1-1; TRBD1 is a possible D gene (6 bases). V was clipped by 4 bases and J by 2 bases, with 11 bases between them. Germline V gives CDR1 SGHTA, CDR2 FQGTGA. This CDR3 is built from 14 residues. DNA for the CDR3: TGTGCCAGCAGCTCCGGACAGCCTAACACTGAAGCTTTCTTT. Its translation: CASSSGQPNTEAFF.

The chain has TRBV25-1 and TRBJ2-5; TRBD2 matches at 7 bases. The CDR3 contains 15 residues. The trim removed 6 bases at V and 5 bases at J, leaving 12 bases unmatched. Germline V gives CDR1 MGHDK, CDR2 SYGVNS. The CDR3: CASSTIGGSGETQYF. The CDR3 nucleotides read TGTGCCAGCAGCACTATCGGGGGGTCAGGGGAGACCCAGTACTTC. Variable domain in full (rest from reference TRBV25-1 and TRBJ2-5): EADIYQTPRYLVIGTGKKITLECSQTMGHDKMYWYQQDPGMELHLIHYSYGVNSTEKGDLSSESTVSRIRTEHFPLTLESARPSHTSQYLCASSTIGGSGETQYFGPGTRLLVL.

The chain combines TRBV10-3 with TRBJ2-3, with 9 bases lining up with TRBD2. Germline lookup yields CDR1 ENHRY and CDR2 SYGVKD. V gave up 11 bases and J gave up 0 bases; unmatched junction bases: 9. This CDR3 region has 15 residues. CDR3 DNA: TGTGCCGCCACTGCTAGCGGGGATAGCACAGATACGCAGTATTTT. Translating it yields CAATASGDSTDTQYF.

The V call is TRBV20-1, the J call TRBJ1-4; no clear D. Trimming took 6 bases from V and 5 from J, leaving 13 bases between them. The CDR3 loop spans 13 amino acids. Germline CDR1 DFQATT, CDR2 SNEGSKA (reference sequence). The chain's CDR3 is CSAPGPPNEKLFF. As DNA, the CDR3 is TGCAGTGCCCCAGGCCCTCCAAATGAAAAACTGTTTTTT.

The gene calls are TRBV3-1 and TRBJ2-3; D is undetermined. Germline lookup yields CDR1 LGHDT and CDR2 YNNKEL (reference sequence). The CDR3 is made up of 13 amino acids. Between the trimmed V and J ends, which lost 8 bases and 3 bases, there was a span of 12 bases. The CDR3, as DNA: TGTGCCAGCTCGACTGTAGCTACAGATACGCAGTATTTT. It is translated as CASSTVATDTQYF.

This chain uses TRBV2 with TRBJ2-1; tentatively, D is TRBD1 or TRBD2 (6 bases each). V was trimmed by 5 bases and J by 7 bases, leaving 12 bases between them. The CDR3 runs 13 residues. Germline lookup yields CDR1 SNHLY and CDR2 FYNNEI. CDR3 DNA: TGTGCCAGCAGTTCGTGGGGGGCTAATGAGCAGTTCTTC. Its translation: CASSSWGANEQFF.

This clonotype has a single count. V gene TRBV20-1 combines with J gene TRBJ2-1, with TRBD2 identical over 8 bases. Per the germline V gene, CDR1 is DFQATT and CDR2 is SNEGSKA (reference sequence). This CDR3 has 15 residues. J was trimmed by 7 bases and V by 1 base; bases with no gene match: 9. CDR3 in DNA: TGCAGTGCTAGAGTCGTCGGGGGGGCTCGGAATGAGCAGTTCTTC. This gives the protein CSARVVGGARNEQFF.

This chain connects TRBV20-1 to TRBJ1-6; D uncertain. The CDR3 is 12 amino acids. Germline loops: CDR1 DFQATT, CDR2 SNEGSKA (reference sequence). Trimming shortened V by 0 bases and J by 13 bases, and 10 bases separated the two germline ends. The CDR3, as DNA: TGCAGTGCTAGAGAGGGCCGATCCCCCCTCCACTTT. It yields the protein CSAREGRSPLHF.